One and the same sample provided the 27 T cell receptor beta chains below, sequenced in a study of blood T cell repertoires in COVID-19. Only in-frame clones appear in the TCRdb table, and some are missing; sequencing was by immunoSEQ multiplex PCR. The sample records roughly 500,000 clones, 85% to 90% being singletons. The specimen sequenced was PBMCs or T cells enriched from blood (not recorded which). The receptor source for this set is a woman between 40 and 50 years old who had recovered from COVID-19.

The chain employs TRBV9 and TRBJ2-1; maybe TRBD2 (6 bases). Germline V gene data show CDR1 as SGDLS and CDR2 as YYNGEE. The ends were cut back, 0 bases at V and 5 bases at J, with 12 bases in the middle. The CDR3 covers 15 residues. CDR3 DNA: TGTGCCAGCAGCGTAGCGCCTAGCGACCACAATGAGCAGTTCTTC. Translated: CASSVAPSDHNEQFF.

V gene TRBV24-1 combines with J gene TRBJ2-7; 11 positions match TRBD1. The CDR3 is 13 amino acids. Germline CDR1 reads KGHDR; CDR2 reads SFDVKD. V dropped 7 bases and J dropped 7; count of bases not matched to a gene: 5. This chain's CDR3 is CATSGGTGGEQYF. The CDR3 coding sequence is TGTGCCACCAGCGGGGGGACAGGGGGTGAGCAGTACTTC.

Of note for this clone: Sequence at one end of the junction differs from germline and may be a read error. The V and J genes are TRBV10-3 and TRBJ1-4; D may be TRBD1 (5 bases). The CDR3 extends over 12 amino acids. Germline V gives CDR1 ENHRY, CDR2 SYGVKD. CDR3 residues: CAISERDSPKIF. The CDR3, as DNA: TGTGCCATCAGTGAAAGGGACTCCCCCAAAATTTTT.

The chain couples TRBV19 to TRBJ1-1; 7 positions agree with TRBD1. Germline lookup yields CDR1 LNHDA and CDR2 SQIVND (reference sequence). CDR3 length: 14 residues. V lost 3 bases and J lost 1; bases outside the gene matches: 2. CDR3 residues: CASSMGQRNTEAFF. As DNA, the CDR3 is TGTGCCAGTAGTATGGGACAGAGGAACACTGAAGCTTTCTTT.

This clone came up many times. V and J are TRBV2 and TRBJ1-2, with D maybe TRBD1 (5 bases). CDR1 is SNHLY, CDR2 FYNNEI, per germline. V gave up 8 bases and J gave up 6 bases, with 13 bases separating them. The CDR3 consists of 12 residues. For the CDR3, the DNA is TGTGCCAGCCGGGGGACGATACATGGCTACACCTTC. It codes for CASRGTIHGYTF.

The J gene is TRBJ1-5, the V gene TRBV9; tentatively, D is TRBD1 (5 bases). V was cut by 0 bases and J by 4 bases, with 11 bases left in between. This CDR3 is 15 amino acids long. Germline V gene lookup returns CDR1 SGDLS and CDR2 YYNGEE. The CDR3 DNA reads TGTGCCAGCAGCGTAGATGCCGGGGGTAATCAGCCCCAGCATTTT. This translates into CASSVDAGGNQPQHF.

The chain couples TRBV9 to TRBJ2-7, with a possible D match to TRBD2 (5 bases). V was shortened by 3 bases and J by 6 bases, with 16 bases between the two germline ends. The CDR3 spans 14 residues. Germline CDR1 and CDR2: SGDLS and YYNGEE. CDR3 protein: CASSGKGLDVEQYF. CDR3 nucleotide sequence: TGTGCCAGCAGCGGAAAAGGACTCGATGTCGAGCAGTACTTC.

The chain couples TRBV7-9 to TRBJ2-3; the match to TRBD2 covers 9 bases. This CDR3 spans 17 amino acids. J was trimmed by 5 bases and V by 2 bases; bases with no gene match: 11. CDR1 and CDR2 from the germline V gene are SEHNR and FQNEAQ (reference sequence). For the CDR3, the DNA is TGTGCCAGCAGCTTATTTATGCTAGCGGGACGACAAGATACGCAGTATTTT. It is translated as CASSLFMLAGRQDTQYF.

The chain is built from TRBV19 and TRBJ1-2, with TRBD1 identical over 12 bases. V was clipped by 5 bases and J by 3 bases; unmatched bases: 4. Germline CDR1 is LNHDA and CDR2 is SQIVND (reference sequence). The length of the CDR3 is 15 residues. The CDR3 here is CASSFGTGGDYGYTF. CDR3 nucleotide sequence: TGTGCCAGTAGTTTCGGGACAGGGGGCGACTATGGCTACACCTTC.

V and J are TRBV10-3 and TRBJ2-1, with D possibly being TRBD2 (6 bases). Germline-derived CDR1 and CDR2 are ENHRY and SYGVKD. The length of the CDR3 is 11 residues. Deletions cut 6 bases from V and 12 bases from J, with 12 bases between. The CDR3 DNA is TGTGCCATCAGGGTGGACTACGGGCAGTTCTTC. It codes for CAIRVDYGQFF.

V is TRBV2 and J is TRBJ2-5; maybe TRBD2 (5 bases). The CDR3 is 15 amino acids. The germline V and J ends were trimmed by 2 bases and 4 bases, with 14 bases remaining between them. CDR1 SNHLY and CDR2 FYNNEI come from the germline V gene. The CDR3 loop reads CASSESFLAPETQYF. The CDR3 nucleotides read TGTGCCAGCAGTGAAAGCTTCCTAGCCCCAGAGACCCAGTACTTC.

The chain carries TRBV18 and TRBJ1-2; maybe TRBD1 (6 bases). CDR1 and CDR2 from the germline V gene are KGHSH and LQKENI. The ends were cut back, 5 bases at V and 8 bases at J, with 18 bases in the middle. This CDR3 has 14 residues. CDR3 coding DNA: TGTGCCAGCTCATCCTCGCAGGGGCTGGGGGGCTACACCTTC. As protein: CASSSSQGLGGYTF.

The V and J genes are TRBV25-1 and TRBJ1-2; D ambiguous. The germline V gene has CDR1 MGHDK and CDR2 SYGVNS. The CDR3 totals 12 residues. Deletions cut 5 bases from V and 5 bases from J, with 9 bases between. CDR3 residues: CASSSGPYGYTF. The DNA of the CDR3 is TGTGCCAGCAGTTCTGGCCCATATGGCTACACCTTC.

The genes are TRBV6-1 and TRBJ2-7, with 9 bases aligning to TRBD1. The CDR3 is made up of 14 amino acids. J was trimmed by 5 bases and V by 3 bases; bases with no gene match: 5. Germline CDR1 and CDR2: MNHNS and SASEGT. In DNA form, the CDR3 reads TGTGCCAGCAGTGACGGGACAGGGATAAACGAGCAGTACTTC. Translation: CASSDGTGINEQYF.

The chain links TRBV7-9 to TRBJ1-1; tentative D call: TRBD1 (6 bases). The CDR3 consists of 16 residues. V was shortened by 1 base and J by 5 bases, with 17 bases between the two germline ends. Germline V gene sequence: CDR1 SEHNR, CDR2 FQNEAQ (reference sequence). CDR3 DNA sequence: TGTGCCAGCAGCTTAGAGGGGGTTGGGGGAGGGACTGAAGCTTTCTTT. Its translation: CASSLEGVGGGTEAFF.

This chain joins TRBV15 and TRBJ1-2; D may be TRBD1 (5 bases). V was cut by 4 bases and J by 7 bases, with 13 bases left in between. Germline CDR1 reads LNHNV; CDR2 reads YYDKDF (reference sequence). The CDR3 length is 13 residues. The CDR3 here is CATSIEIGGGYTF. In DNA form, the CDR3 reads TGTGCCACCAGCATCGAGATCGGGGGTGGCTACACCTTC.

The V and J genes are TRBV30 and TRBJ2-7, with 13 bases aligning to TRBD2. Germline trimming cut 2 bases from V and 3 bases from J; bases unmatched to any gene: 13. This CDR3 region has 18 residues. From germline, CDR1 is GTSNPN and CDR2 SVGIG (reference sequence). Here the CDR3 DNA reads TGTGCCTGGAGTTTACATACCGGGACTAGCGGGGACTACTACGAGCAGTACTTC. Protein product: CAWSLHTGTSGDYYEQYF.

The CDR3 nucleotides are TGCGCCAGCAGCATCACCGGGACAGGGGACACGCAGTATTTT. Translation: CASSITGTGDTQYF. The chain joins TRBV5-1 to TRBJ2-3; the match to TRBD1 covers 10 bases. Germline CDR1 SGHRS, CDR2 YFSETQ. The CDR3 is 14 amino acids. The ends lost 4 bases at V and 9 bases at J; junction bases unmatched: 8. Together with reference TRBV5-1 and TRBJ2-3, the CDR3 gives the full variable domain: KAGVTQTPRYLIKTRGQQVTLSCSPISGHRSVSWYQQTPGQGLQFLFEYFSETQRNKGNFPGRFSGRQFSNSRSEMNVSTLELGDSALYLCASSITGTGDTQYFGPGTRLTVL.

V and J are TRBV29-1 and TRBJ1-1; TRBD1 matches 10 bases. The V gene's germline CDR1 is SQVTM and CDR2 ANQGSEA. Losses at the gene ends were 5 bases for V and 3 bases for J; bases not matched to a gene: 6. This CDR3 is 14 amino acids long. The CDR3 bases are TGCAGCGTTAACCCAGGGACAGGGGACACTGAAGCTTTCTTT. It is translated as CSVNPGTGDTEAFF.

The CDR3 DNA follows: TGTGCCAGCAGCCCACCCGCGGGGGGCCTCACTGAAGCTTTCTTT. Residues: CASSPPAGGLTEAFF. The chain recombines TRBV11-1 with TRBJ1-1; possible D gene TRBD1, 6 bases. Germline V CDR1 and CDR2: SGHAT, FQDESV (reference sequence). Trimming stripped 5 bases from V and 4 bases from J, with 17 bases between. CDR3 length equals 15 residues.

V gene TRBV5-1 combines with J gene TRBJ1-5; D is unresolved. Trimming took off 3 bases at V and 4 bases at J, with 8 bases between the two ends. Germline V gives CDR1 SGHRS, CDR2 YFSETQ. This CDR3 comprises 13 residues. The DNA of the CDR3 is TGCGCCAGCAGCTCCCTCCCTAATCAGCCCCAGCATTTT. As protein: CASSSLPNQPQHF.

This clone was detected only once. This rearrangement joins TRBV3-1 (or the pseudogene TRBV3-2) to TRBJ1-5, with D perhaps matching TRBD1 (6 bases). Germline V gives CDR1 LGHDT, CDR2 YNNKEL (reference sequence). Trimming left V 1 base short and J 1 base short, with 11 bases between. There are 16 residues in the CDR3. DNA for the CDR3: TGTGCCAGCAGCCAAGCCGGGACATTGAGCAATCAGCCCCAGCATTTT. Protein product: CASSQAGTLSNQPQHF.

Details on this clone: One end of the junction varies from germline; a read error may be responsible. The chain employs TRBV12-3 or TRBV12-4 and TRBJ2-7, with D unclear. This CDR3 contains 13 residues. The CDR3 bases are TGTGCCAGCAGCTTAGCTCGCTCCTACGAGCAGTACTTC. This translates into CASSLARSYEQYF.

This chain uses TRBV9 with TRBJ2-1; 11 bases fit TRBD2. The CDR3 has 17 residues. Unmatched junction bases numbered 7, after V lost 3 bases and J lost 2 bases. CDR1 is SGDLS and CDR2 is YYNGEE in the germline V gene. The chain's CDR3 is CASSAPGTSGTYNEQFF. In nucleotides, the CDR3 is TGTGCCAGCAGCGCTCCCGGGACTAGCGGCACCTACAATGAGCAGTTCTTC. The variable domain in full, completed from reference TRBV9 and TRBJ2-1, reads DSGVTQTPKHLITATGQRVTLRCSPRSGDLSVYWYQQSLDQGLQFLIQYYNGEERAKGNILERFSAQQFPDLHSELNLSSLELGDSALYFCASSAPGTSGTYNEQFFGPGTRLTVL.

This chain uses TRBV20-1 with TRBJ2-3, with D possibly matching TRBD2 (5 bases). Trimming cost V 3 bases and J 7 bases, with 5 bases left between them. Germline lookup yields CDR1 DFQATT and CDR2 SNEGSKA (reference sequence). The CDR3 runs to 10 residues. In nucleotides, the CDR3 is TGCAGTGCTAGGGACTATACGCAGTATTTT. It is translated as CSARDYTQYF.

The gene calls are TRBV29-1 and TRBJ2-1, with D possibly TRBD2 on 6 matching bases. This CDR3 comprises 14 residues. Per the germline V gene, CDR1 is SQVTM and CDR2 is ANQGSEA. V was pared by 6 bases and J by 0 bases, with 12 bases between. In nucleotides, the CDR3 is TGCAGCGTCCTTAGCGGAAGCTCCTACAATGAGCAGTTCTTC. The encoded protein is CSVLSGSSYNEQFF.

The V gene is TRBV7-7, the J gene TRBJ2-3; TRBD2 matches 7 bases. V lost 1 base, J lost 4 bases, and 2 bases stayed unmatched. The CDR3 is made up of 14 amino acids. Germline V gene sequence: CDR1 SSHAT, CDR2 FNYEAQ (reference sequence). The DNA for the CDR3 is TGTGCCAGCAGCTTAGGCGGGAGCTCAGATACGCAGTATTTT. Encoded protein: CASSLGGSSDTQYF.